This T cell receptor beta chain emerged from a study of T cell changes during pregnancy in multiple sclerosis. Libraries were prepared by immunoSEQ multiplex PCR; TCRdb keeps only in-frame clonotypes and omits some of them. In the table there are 45,000 to 50,000 clones, 75% to 95% of which are singletons. CDR3 length equals 14 residues. Germline V gene sequence: CDR1 SGHRS, CDR2 YFSETQ. With 4 bases clipped from V and 4 bases from J, the junction kept 8 bases outside the gene matches. The source material was CD8+ T cells from peripheral blood mononuclear cells, sampled after pregnancy. The rearrangement uses TRBV5-1 and TRBJ2-7; 7 bases are shared with TRBD1. This receptor was obtained from a female donor with multiple sclerosis, enrolled in a pregnancy study. CDR3: CASSHRDSGYEQYF. The CDR3 nucleotides read TGCGCCAGCAGCCACCGGGACAGCGGATACGAGCAGTACTTC.